This TCR beta chain was obtained from a study of blood T cells in healthy people across ages. General study findings and limits: Strong correlation existed between TCR beta diversity and naive T cell percentage. Changes in expanded clonotypes were possibly confounded, as the CMV status of donors was unknown. Both naive CD4+ cell counts and diversity were greater in long-lived donors than in aged donors.

Notes on this clonotype: What it binds is not known.

The V end was cut by 2 bases, the J end by 5 bases, with 12 bases between. The CDR3 spans 13 residues. CDR1 and CDR2 (germline): DFQATT, SNEGSKA (reference sequence). For the second PCR, which ran for roughly 7 to 11 cycles, a sample-barcoded 5' primer and a J-beta primer mix were used. TCRdb itself ran the 5' RACE reads through MiXCR, one entry per CDR3 protein. This sample has about 1.7 million distinct CDR3 sequences, with roughly 27% found just once. No fewer than 5.5 micrograms of total RNA were isolated from every sample. The sample taken for sequencing was blood. The TCR was taken from a young woman in good health. The chain combines TRBV20-1 with TRBJ1-2, with D hard to call. In nucleotides, the CDR3 is TGCAGTGCTAGAAAGGGTTCAACTTATGGCTACACCTTC. Protein product: CSARKGSTYGYTF.